Each of the 17 T cell receptor beta chains below was sequenced from the same sample in a study of T cells of healthy individuals. MiXCR, applied by TCRdb to the 5' RACE reads, yields one record per CDR3 protein. This table holds about 82,000 distinct CDR3 sequences, 5% found once. These receptors originate from a female donor in good health.

This clonotype has ten or more counts. The V and J genes are TRBV19 and TRBJ1-4; 7 nucleotides agree with TRBD1. Germline-derived CDR1 and CDR2 are LNHDA and SQIVND (reference sequence). With 8 bases clipped from V and 7 bases from J, the junction kept 7 bases outside the gene matches. The CDR3 runs to 13 residues. As DNA, the CDR3 is TGTGCCAGTCCTGACAGGGATGGTGAAAAACTGTTTTTT. Protein sequence: CASPDRDGEKLFF. The variable domain in full, completed from reference TRBV19 and TRBJ1-4, reads DGGITQSPKYLFRKEGQNVTLSCEQNLNHDAMYWYRQDPGQGLRLIYYSQIVNDFQKGDIAEGYSVSREKKESFPLTVTSAQKNPTAFYLCASPDRDGEKLFFGSGTQLSVL.

The table lists this clonotype with many counts. The chain recombines TRBV5-1 with TRBJ2-7; perhaps TRBD2 as D (5 bases). V lost 4 bases, J lost 2 bases, and 10 bases lay in between. CDR1 is SGHRS, CDR2 YFSETQ, per germline. CDR3 length: 13 residues. CDR3 protein: CASSRSGTYEQYF. The CDR3 bases are TGCGCCAGCAGCAGATCGGGGACCTACGAGCAGTACTTC.

There are many counts of this clonotype. V and J are TRBV4-3 and TRBJ2-7, with D possibly TRBD2 on 6 matching bases. CDR1 is LGHNA and CDR2 is YSLEER in the germline V gene. Between the trimmed V and J ends, which lost 2 bases and 0 bases, there was a span of 14 bases. The CDR3 is 16 residues long. DNA of the CDR3: TGCGCCAGCAGCCAATCCGTCGGAGGGAGCTCCTACGAGCAGTACTTC. Its translation is CASSQSVGGSSYEQYF.

This clonotype occurred many times. V usage is TRBV7-9 and J usage is TRBJ1-6, with 9 bases fitting TRBD1. CDR3 length: 17 residues. V trimming: 4 bases; J trimming: 8 bases; junction bases outside the gene matches: 12. Germline CDR1 SEHNR, CDR2 FQNEAQ (reference sequence). For the CDR3, the DNA is TGTGCCAGCAGCTCAAGTCCCGGGACAGGGCTGGATTCACCCCTCCACTTT. Protein: CASSSSPGTGLDSPLHF.

This clonotype was found a few times. The chain employs TRBV7-9 and TRBJ2-1; 13 positions agree with TRBD2. Looked up from germline, CDR1 is SEHNR and CDR2 is FQNEAQ (reference sequence). V dropped 1 base and J dropped 5; count of bases not matched to a gene: 2. The CDR3 is made up of 16 amino acids. The CDR3 coding sequence is TGTGCCAGCAGCTTAGACGGACTAGCGGGAGACAATGAGCAGTTCTTC. Its translation is CASSLDGLAGDNEQFF.

Turning to this clonotype: A clone one base away is much larger, so this may be a read error. V gene TRBV4-3 combines with J gene TRBJ1-1, with D maybe TRBD1 (5 bases). This CDR3 contains 15 residues. Germline V gene sequence: CDR1 LGHNA, CDR2 YSLEER. In DNA form, the CDR3 reads TGCACCAGCACCACCATGGATCAGGGACCCGGCGAAGCTTTCTTT. Translation: CTSTTMDQGPGEAFF.

The chain couples TRBV12-3 or TRBV12-4 to TRBJ1-5; tentatively, D is TRBD1 (5 bases). The ends were cut back, 4 bases at V and 3 bases at J, with 10 bases in the middle. The CDR3 loop spans 14 amino acids. The CDR3 loop reads CASSSSGDNQPQHF. Here the CDR3 DNA reads TGTGCCAGCAGTTCCTCGGGGGACAATCAGCCCCAGCATTTT.

This clonotype was detected a few times. V is TRBV5-6 and J is TRBJ1-2; D may be TRBD1 (5 bases). The CDR3 loop spans 14 amino acids. V lost 0 bases, J lost 3 bases, and 9 bases lay in between. Germline-derived CDR1 and CDR2 are SGHDT and YYEEEE. CDR3 DNA: TGTGCCAGCAGCTTGGGGGGGATCGACTATGGCTACACCTTC. Translated: CASSLGGIDYGYTF. Full variable domain (missing parts from reference TRBV5-6 and TRBJ1-2): DAGVTQSPTHLIKTRGQQVTLRCSPKSGHDTVSWYQQALGQGPQFIFQYYEEEERQRGNFPDRFSGHQFPNYSSELNVNALLLGDSALYLCASSLGGIDYGYTFGSGTRLTVV.

This clonotype has at least ten counts. The chain couples TRBV7-2 to TRBJ1-4, with D uncertain. Trimming removed 0 bases at V and 2 bases at J, with 7 bases between. This CDR3 region has 15 residues. Germline V CDR1 and CDR2: SGHTA, FQGNSA. CDR3 DNA: TGTGCCAGCAGCTTAGCGCTAAGGACTAATGAAAAACTGTTTTTT. Its translation is CASSLALRTNEKLFF.

The table lists this clonotype with many counts. The chain joins TRBV28 to TRBJ2-3; D may be TRBD2 (6 bases). Germline V gene data show CDR1 as MDHEN and CDR2 as SYDVKM. Trimming stripped 1 base from V and 2 bases from J, with 16 bases between. The CDR3 contains 17 residues. This CDR3 is CASSLSVGLANTDTQYF. In DNA form, the CDR3 reads TGTGCCAGCAGTTTATCGGTGGGGCTAGCGAACACAGATACGCAGTATTTT.

This clonotype was found many times. The rearrangement uses TRBV30 and TRBJ1-5, with D possibly being TRBD1 (6 bases). Germline V gene sequence: CDR1 GTSNPN, CDR2 SVGIG (reference sequence). The CDR3 loop spans 16 amino acids. Trimming removed 2 bases from V and 4 bases from J, with 18 bases in between. The CDR3 nucleotides are TGTGCCTGGAGTCTACAAGGGACATCTACTAATCAGCCCCAGCATTTT. Its protein is CAWSLQGTSTNQPQHF.

This clonotype was recorded at least ten times. The V call is TRBV29-1, the J call TRBJ1-2; TRBD1 might be the D (5 bases). The CDR3 loop spans 12 amino acids. Germline CDR1 is SQVTM and CDR2 is ANQGSEA. Deletions cut 4 bases from V and 4 bases from J, with 10 bases between. The CDR3 bases are TGCAGCGTTGGAACTGGGGGCTATGGCTACACCTTC. It is translated as CSVGTGGYGYTF.

Only a few counts were recorded for this clonotype. The V and J genes are TRBV4-1 and TRBJ1-5, with TRBD1 as a possible D gene (6 bases). Germline-derived CDR1 and CDR2 are MGHRA and YSYEKL. The CDR3 loop spans 15 amino acids. V gave up 3 bases and J gave up 5 bases, with 14 bases separating them. CDR3: CASSHSRGTHQPQHF. The CDR3, as DNA: TGCGCCAGCAGCCACTCCAGGGGCACGCATCAGCCCCAGCATTTT.

This clonotype has ten or more counts. This chain joins TRBV30 and TRBJ2-6; D perhaps matches TRBD1 (5 bases). The CDR3 is 13 amino acids. V was shortened by 4 bases and J by 5 bases, with 9 bases between the two germline ends. Germline-derived CDR1 and CDR2 are GTSNPN and SVGIG (reference sequence). The CDR3 here is CAWKGPWANVLTF. CDR3 nucleotide sequence: TGTGCCTGGAAGGGGCCCTGGGCCAACGTCCTGACTTTC.

This clonotype was observed at least ten times. CDR3 nucleotides: TGTGCCAGCAGCCGGGGGCGACAGGGGGCAGATACGCAGTATTTT. Its protein is CASSRGRQGADTQYF. This chain uses TRBV7-2 with TRBJ2-3; the match to TRBD1 covers 9 bases. CDR1 is SGHTA, CDR2 FQGNSA, per germline. With 5 bases clipped from V and 4 bases from J, the junction kept 7 bases outside the gene matches. The CDR3 loop spans 15 amino acids.

This clonotype was recorded at least ten times. This chain links TRBV12-3 or TRBV12-4 with TRBJ1-6; D unclear. The germline V and J ends were trimmed by 2 bases and 8 bases, with 13 bases remaining between them. The CDR3 spans 15 residues. CDR3 DNA: TGTGCCAGCAGTTTACATCCATTACGGGATTCACCCCTCCACTTT. Encoded protein: CASSLHPLRDSPLHF.

This clonotype was observed many times. CDR3 amino acids: CASSMSSATQYF. CDR3 DNA sequence: TGTGCCAGTAGTATGTCTTCCGCGACGCAGTATTTT. The V call is TRBV19, the J call TRBJ2-3; D ambiguous. This CDR3 has 12 residues. The ends were cut back, 3 bases at V and 9 bases at J, with 10 bases in the middle. Germline CDR1 is LNHDA and CDR2 is SQIVND (reference sequence).